The source of this T cell receptor (beta chain) is a study of blood T cells in healthy people across ages. This clonotype occurred a few times. A second PCR, run for roughly 6 to 11 cycles, used a sample-barcoded 5' primer plus a J-beta primer mix. TCRdb reanalysed the 5' RACE reads using MiXCR and keeps one entry per CDR3 protein. This table has roughly 1.6 million distinct CDR3 sequences, roughly 32% appearing once. The V segment lost 0 bases and the J segment 4 bases; nucleotides outside the gene matches: 14. There are 20 residues in the CDR3. Germline loops: CDR1 MNHEY, CDR2 SVGEGT. Sample: blood. The chain joins TRBV6-2 or TRBV6-3 to TRBJ2-5; TRBD2 agrees at 13 bases. The sequence came from a woman under 40 in good health. The CDR3 here is CASSYSKRLAGGLPPETQYF. CDR3 bases: TGTGCCAGCAGTTACTCGAAGCGACTAGCGGGAGGTCTTCCCCCAGAGACCCAGTACTTC.